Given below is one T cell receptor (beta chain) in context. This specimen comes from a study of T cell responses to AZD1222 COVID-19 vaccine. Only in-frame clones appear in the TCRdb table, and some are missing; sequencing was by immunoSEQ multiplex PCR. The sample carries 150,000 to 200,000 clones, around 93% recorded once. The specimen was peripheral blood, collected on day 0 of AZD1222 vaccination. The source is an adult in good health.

The DNA of the CDR3 is TGTGCCAGCAGCGTTGATCTCTGGGACGAGCAGTACTTC. Translated, it gives CASSVDLWDEQYF. This chain links TRBV9 with TRBJ2-7; D is uncertain. Per germline, CDR1 SGDLS and CDR2 YYNGEE. CDR3 length: 13 residues. V gave up 2 bases and J gave up 5 bases, with 11 bases separating them.